The 7 T cell receptor beta chains reported below all come from one sample, sequenced in a study of T-cell memory formation after mild COVID-19. One entry per CDR3 protein, called by TCRdb with MiXCR from the 5' RACE reads. This sample has 400,000 or so distinct CDR3 sequences, with 15% to 20% found just once. The sample comprised PBMCs or a T cell subset sorted from them (not recorded which). The source is an adult woman who had mild COVID-19 (a few samples of this study predate the infection). Cell type and time point are not known.

This sequence joins TRBV6-6 and TRBJ1-1; D is unclear. With 5 bases removed from V and 4 bases from J, the gap between germline ends came to 17 bases. The CDR3 contains 15 residues. Looked up from germline, CDR1 is MNHNY and CDR2 is SVGAGI (reference sequence). CDR3 in DNA: TGTGCCAGCAGTGAGAGCCCCGATAGCGGCACTGAAGCTTTCTTT. This translates into CASSESPDSGTEAFF.

The chain joins TRBV12-3 or TRBV12-4 to TRBJ1-1; D not resolved. The CDR3 runs to 13 residues. Trimming removed 6 bases from V and 8 bases from J, with 16 bases in between. The CDR3: CASSPDRSREAFF. CDR3 nucleotides: TGTGCCAGCAGCCCCGACCGGAGCAGAGAAGCTTTCTTT.

This clonotype was seen at least ten times. The rearrangement joins TRBV7-3 to TRBJ1-1; no reliable D call. The germline V gene encodes CDR1 SGHTA and CDR2 FQGTGA. The CDR3 contains 16 residues. The V end lost 0 bases, the J end lost 1 base, and 12 bases lay between the germline ends. The CDR3 region has the DNA TGTGCCAGCAGCTTAACTCCAGTGGGAAGGAACACTGAAGCTTTCTTT. Its protein product is CASSLTPVGRNTEAFF.

This clonotype was seen only a few times. The chain couples TRBV6-5 to TRBJ1-2; no clear D gene. Trimming stripped 5 bases from V and 4 bases from J, with 14 bases between. The germline V gene has CDR1 MNHEY and CDR2 SVGAGI. The CDR3 is made up of 14 amino acids. The CDR3, as DNA: TGTGCCAGCAGTGCCGACATGAGTTTCTATGGCTACACCTTC. The encoded protein is CASSADMSFYGYTF.

The sample holds many counts of this clonotype. The chain links TRBV6-6 to TRBJ1-1, with 8 bases aligning to TRBD1. There are 15 residues in the CDR3. Germline assignment: CDR1 MNHNY and CDR2 SVGAGI (reference sequence). V trimming: 5 bases; J trimming: 3 bases; junction bases outside the gene matches: 8. The CDR3 is CASSGDRGVHTEAFF. The CDR3 coding sequence is TGTGCCAGCAGTGGAGACAGGGGTGTTCACACTGAAGCTTTCTTT.

This clonotype was seen only a few times. This rearrangement joins TRBV7-9 to TRBJ2-1; 11 positions match TRBD2. Per the germline V gene, CDR1 is SEHNR and CDR2 is FQNEAQ (reference sequence). This CDR3 contains 14 residues. With 2 bases clipped from V and 13 bases from J, the junction kept 7 bases outside the gene matches. CDR3 in DNA: TGTGCCAGCAGCTTAACGACTAGCGGGGCCCCCCAGTTCTTC. Amino acids: CASSLTTSGAPQFF.

The genes are TRBV4-2 and TRBJ2-1; 13 bases align to TRBD2. J was trimmed by 10 bases and V by 0 bases; bases with no gene match: 9. CDR1 LGHNA and CDR2 YNFKEQ come from the germline V gene. There are 17 residues in the CDR3. CDR3: CASSQDTGLAGVGEQFF. CDR3 sequence (DNA): TGTGCCAGCAGCCAAGACACAGGACTAGCGGGAGTTGGGGAGCAGTTCTTC.